These 5 T cell receptor beta chains originate from one sample sequenced in a study of glioma-infiltrating T cells. The iRepertoire nested amplicon-rescue multiplex PCR amplified TCR alpha and beta CDR3s from RNA. TCRdb re-called the multiplex PCR reads through MiXCR, storing one row per CDR3 protein. The sample lists about 400,000 distinct CDR3 sequences; roughly two fifths were seen once. The sample comprised glioma tissue, nonneoplastic brain tissue, or PBMCs (not recorded which). The receptors derive from a human donor with low-grade glioma or glioblastoma, undergoing nonglioma brain surgery, or in good health (not recorded which).

As regards this clonotype: A much larger clonotype is one base distant, so this may be a read error. This chain uses TRBV6-6 with TRBJ2-2; D gene ambiguous. Germline V gene sequence: CDR1 MNHNY, CDR2 SVGAGI (reference sequence). V shed 5 bases and J shed 3 bases, with 10 bases lying between them. The CDR3 covers 14 residues. DNA for the CDR3: TGTGCCAGCAGTGTCTGGAAGGACACCGGGGAGCTGTTTTTT. It codes for CASSVWKDTGELFF.

V is TRBV5-1 and J is TRBJ2-1; 8 nucleotides align to TRBD2. J lost 8 bases, V lost 0 bases, and 4 bases had no gene match. The CDR3 is 14 residues long. The germline V gene has CDR1 SGHRS and CDR2 YFSETQ. The CDR3 region is CASSLAASGHEQFF. The CDR3 DNA follows: TGCGCCAGCAGCTTGGCGGCTAGCGGGCATGAGCAGTTCTTC.

A note on this clonotype: At one boundary the junction diverges from the germline segment, which might be a read error. This chain links TRBV7-3 with TRBJ2-5; possible D gene TRBD2, 5 bases. CDR3 size: 12 residues. Germline loops: CDR1 SGHTA, CDR2 FQGTGA. The CDR3 nucleotides are TGTGCCAGCAGCTTAGCAAGGGAGATCCAGTACTTC. Its translation is CASSLAREIQYF.

The J gene is TRBJ2-7, the V gene TRBV7-2, with 8 bases lining up with TRBD2. This CDR3 region has 16 residues. CDR1 is SGHTA, CDR2 FQGNSA, per germline. V was clipped by 4 bases and J by 2 bases; unmatched bases: 10. The CDR3 protein is CASSYGGGRPAYEQYF. The CDR3 DNA reads as TGTGCCAGCAGCTATGGAGGCGGGAGGCCCGCCTACGAGCAGTACTTC.

With respect to this clonotype: A clone one base away is much larger, so this may be a read error. V and J are TRBV28 and TRBJ1-1; TRBD1 might be the D (6 bases). The CDR3 spans 15 residues. Germline-derived CDR1 and CDR2 are MDHEN and SYDVKM. V was shortened by 3 bases and J by 4 bases, with 15 bases between the two germline ends. The CDR3 DNA follows: TGTGCCAGCAGTTTGCTCGGCAGGGGAAGCACTGAAGCTTTCTTT. Its protein product is CASSLLGRGSTEAFF.